The source of this T cell receptor (beta chain) is a study of blood T cell repertoires in COVID-19. Study details: Both acute and convalescent COVID-19 samples were obtained from the United States, Italy and Spain.

In the authors' methods: The assay estimated nucleated cells by amplifying reference gene primers. The table came from immunoSEQ multiplex PCR; TCRdb's copy has only in-frame clones and leaves some out. V, J and clone size derive from that table, while D and trimming were established from the DNA sequence. The top ten clones hold over 10% of a sample with approximately 100,000 clones, over 75% of them seen once. Germline CDR1 LGHDT, CDR2 YNNKEL (reference sequence). The length of the CDR3 is 14 residues. Trimming shortened V by 1 base and J by 4 bases, and 11 bases separated the two germline ends. The specimen sequenced was peripheral blood. The rearrangement joins TRBV3-1 (or the pseudogene TRBV3-2) to TRBJ2-7; D unresolved. The sequence was collected from a human donor in a cohort sampled during active or convalescent COVID-19. The CDR3 loop is CASSQAPSVYEQYF. The CDR3 DNA follows: TGTGCCAGCAGCCAAGCACCCTCAGTTTACGAGCAGTACTTC.